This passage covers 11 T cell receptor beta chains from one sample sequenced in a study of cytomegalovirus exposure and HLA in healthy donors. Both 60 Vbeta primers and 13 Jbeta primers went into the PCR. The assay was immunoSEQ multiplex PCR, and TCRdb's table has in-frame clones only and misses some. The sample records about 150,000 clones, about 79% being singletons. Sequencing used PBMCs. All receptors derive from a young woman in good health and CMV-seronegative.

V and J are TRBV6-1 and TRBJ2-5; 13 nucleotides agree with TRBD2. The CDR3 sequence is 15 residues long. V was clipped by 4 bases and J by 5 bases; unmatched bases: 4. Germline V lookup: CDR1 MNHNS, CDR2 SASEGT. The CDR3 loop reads CASSATSGGRETQYF. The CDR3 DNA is TGTGCCAGCAGTGCGACTAGCGGGGGGAGGGAGACCCAGTACTTC.

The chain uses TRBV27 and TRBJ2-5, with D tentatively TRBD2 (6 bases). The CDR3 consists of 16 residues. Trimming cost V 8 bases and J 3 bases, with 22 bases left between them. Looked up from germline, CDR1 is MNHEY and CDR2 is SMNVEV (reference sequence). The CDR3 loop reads CASGTYGTLEEETQYF. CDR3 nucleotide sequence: TGTGCCAGCGGGACTTACGGGACTCTCGAGGAAGAGACCCAGTACTTC.

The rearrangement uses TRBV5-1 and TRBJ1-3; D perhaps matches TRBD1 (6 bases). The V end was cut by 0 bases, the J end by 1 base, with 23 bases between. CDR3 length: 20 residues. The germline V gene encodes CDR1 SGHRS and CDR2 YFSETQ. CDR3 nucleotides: TGCGCCAGCAGCTTGGGACCCTTCCCCGGCGGGGGCAATTCTGGAAACACCATATATTTT. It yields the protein CASSLGPFPGGGNSGNTIYF. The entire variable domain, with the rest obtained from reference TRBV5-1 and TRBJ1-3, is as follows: KAGVTQTPRYLIKTRGQQVTLSCSPISGHRSVSWYQQTPGQGLQFLFEYFSETQRNKGNFPGRFSGRQFSNSRSEMNVSTLELGDSALYLCASSLGPFPGGGNSGNTIYFGEGSWLTVV.

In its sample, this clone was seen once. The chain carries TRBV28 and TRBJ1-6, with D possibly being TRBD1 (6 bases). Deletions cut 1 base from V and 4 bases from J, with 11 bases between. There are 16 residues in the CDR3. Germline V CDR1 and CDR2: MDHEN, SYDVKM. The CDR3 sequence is CASSLLDSGYNSPLHF. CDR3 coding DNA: TGTGCCAGCAGTTTATTGGACAGTGGGTATAATTCACCCCTCCACTTT.

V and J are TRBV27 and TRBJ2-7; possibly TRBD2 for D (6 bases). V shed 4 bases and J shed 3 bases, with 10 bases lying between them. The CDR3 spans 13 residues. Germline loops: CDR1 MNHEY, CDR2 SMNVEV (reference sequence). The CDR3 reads CASSYTGSYEQYF. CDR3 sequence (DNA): TGTGCCAGCAGTTATACCGGGAGCTACGAGCAGTACTTC.

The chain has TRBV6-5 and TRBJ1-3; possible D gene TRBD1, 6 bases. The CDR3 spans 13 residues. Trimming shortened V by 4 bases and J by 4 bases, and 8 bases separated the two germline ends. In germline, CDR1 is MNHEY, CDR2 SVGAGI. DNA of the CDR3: TGTGCCAGCAGTTGGACAGCGGGAAACACCATATATTTT. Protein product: CASSWTAGNTIYF.

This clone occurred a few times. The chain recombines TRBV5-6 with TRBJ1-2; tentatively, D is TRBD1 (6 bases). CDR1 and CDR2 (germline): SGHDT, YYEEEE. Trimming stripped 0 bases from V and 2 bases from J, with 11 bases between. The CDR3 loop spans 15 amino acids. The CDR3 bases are TGTGCCAGCAGCTTGGATTTGGGACAAAACTATGGCTACACCTTC. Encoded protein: CASSLDLGQNYGYTF.

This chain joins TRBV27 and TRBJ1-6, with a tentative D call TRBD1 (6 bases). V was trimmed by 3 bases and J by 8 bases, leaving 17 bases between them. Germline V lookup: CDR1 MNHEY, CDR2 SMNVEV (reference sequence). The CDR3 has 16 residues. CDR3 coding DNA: TGTGCCAGCAGTTTCACAGGGAGCATTGCTGATTCACCCCTCCACTTT. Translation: CASSFTGSIADSPLHF.

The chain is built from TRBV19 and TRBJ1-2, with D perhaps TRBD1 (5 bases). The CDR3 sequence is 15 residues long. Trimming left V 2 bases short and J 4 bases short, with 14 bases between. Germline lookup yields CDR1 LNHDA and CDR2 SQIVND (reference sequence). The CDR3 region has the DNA TGTGCCAGTAGTATAAGATGGGGTCAGGGCTATGGCTACACCTTC. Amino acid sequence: CASSIRWGQGYGYTF.

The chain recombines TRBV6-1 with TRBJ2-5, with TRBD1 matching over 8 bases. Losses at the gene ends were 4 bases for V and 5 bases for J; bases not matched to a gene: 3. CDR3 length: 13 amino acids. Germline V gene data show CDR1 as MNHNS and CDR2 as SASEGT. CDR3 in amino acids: CASSARQGETQYF. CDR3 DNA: TGTGCCAGCAGTGCCAGACAGGGGGAGACCCAGTACTTC.

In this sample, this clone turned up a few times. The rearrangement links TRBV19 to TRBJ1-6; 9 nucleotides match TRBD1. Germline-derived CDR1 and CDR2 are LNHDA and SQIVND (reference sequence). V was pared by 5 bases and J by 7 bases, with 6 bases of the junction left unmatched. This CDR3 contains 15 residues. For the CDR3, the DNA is TGTGCCAGTAGTTTCCGGGGACAGGGAAATTCACCCCTCCACTTT. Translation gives CASSFRGQGNSPLHF.